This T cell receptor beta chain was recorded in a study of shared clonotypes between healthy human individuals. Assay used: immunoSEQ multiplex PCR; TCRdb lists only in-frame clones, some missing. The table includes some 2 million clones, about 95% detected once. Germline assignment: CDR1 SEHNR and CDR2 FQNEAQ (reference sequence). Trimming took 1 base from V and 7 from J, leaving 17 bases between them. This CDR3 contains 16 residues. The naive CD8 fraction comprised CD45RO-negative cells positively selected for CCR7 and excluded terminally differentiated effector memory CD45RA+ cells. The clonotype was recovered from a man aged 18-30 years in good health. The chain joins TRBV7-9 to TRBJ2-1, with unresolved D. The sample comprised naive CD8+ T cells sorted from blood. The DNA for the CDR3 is TGTGCCAGCAGCTTAGTATACCAGACCCGCCCGAATGAGCAGTTCTTC. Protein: CASSLVYQTRPNEQFF.